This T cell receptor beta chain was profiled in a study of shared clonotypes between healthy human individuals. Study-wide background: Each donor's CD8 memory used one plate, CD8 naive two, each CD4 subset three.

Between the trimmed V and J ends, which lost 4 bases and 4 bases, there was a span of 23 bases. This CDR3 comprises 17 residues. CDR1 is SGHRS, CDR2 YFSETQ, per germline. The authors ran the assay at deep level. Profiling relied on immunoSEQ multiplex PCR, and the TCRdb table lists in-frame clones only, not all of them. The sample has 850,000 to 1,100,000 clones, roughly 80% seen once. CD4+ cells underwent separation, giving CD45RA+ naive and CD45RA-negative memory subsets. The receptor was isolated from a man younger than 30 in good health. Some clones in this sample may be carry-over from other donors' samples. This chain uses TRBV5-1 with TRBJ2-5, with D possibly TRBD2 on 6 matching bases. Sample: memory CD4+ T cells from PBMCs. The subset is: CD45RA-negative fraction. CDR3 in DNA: TGCGCCAGCAGCCCAAGGGGACCTAGGGGAGGCGGAGAGACCCAGTACTTC. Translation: CASSPRGPRGGGETQYF.